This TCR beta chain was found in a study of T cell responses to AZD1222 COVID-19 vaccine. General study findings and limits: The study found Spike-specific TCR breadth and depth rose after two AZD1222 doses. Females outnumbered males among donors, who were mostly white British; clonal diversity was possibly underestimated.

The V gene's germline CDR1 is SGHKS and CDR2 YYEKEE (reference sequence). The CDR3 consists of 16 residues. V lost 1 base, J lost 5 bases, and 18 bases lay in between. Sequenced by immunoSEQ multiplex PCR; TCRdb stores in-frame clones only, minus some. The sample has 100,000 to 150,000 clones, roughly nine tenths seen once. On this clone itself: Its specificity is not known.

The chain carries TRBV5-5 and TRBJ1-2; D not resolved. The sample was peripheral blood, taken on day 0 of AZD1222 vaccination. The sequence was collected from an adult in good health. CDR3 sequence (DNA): TGTGCCAGCAGCTTGCCCGGCTCGGGCGTCGCTTATGGCTACACCTTC. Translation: CASSLPGSGVAYGYTF.